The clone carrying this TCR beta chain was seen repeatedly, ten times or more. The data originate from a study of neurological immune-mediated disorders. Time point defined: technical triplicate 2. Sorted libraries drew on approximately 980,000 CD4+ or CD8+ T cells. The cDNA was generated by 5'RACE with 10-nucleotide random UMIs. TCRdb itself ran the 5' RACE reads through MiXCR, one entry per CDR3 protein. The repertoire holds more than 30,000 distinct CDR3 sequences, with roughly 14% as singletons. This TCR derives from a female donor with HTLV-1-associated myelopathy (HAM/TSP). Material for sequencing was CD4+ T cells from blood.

This CDR3 reads CASSSGTGVIGYTF. The DNA for the CDR3 is TGCGCCAGCAGCTCCGGGACAGGGGTGATCGGCTACACCTTC. The V call is TRBV5-1, the J call TRBJ1-2, with TRBD1 identical over 10 bases. In germline, CDR1 is SGHRS, CDR2 YFSETQ. V lost 3 bases, J lost 8 bases, and 7 bases stayed unmatched. The CDR3 is 14 residues long.